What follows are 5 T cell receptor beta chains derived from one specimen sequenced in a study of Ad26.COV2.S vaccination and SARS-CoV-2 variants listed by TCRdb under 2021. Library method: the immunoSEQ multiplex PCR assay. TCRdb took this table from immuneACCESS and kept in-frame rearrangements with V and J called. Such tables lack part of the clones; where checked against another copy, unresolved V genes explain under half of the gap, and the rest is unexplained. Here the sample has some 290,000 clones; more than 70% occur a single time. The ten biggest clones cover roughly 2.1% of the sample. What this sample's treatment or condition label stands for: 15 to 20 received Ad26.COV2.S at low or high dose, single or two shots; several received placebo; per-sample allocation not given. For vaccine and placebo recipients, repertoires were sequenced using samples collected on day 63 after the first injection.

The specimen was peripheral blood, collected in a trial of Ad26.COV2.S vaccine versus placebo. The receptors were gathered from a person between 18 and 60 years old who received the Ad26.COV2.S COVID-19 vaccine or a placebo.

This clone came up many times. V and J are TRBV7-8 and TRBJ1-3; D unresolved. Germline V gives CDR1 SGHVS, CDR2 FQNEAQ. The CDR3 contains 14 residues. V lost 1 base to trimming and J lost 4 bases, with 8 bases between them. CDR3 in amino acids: CASSLDTTGNTIYF. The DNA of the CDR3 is TGTGCCAGCAGCTTAGATACTACAGGAAACACCATATATTTT.

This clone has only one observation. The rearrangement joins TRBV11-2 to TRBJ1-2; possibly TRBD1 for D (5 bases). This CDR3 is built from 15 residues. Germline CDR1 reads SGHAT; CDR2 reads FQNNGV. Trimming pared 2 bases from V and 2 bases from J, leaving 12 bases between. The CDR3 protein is CASSLRRGPNYGYTF. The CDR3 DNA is TGTGCCAGCAGCTTACGGCGGGGCCCCAACTATGGCTACACCTTC.

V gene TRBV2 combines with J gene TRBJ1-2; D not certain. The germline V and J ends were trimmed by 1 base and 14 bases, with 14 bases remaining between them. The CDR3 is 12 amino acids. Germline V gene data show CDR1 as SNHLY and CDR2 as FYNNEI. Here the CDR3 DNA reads TGTGCCAGCAGTGAAGGGGGAACCGGCCAAACCTTC. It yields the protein CASSEGGTGQTF. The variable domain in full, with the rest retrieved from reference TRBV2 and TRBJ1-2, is EPEVTQTPSHQVTQMGQEVILRCVPISNHLYFYWYRQILGQKVEFLVSFYNNEISEKSEIFDDQFSVERPDGSNFTLKIRSTKLEDSAMYFCASSEGGTGQTFGSGTRLTVV.

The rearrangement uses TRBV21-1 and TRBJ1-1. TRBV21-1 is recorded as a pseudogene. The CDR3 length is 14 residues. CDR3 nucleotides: TGTGCCAGCAGCAAAGCTGGGAGTTACCTCGGTGCTTTCTTT. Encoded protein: CASSKAGSYLGAFF.

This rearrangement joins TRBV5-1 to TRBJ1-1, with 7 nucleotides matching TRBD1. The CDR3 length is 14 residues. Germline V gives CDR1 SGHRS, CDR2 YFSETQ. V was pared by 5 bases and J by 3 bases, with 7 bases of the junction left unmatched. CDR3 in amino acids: CASSRQGGYTEAFF. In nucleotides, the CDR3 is TGCGCCAGCAGTCGGCAGGGGGGGTACACTGAAGCTTTCTTT.